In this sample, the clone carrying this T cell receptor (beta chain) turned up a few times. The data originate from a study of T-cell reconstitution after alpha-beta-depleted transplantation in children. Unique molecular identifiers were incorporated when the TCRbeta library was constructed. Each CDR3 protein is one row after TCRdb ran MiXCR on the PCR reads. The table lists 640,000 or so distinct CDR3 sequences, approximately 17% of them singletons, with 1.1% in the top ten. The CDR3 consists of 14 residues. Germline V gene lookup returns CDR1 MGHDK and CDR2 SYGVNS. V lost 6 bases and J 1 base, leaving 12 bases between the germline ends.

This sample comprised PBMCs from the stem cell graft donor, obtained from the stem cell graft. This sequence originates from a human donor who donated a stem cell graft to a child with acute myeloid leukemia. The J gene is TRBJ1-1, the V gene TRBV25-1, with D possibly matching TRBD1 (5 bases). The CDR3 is CASRGRNGNTEAFF. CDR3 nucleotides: TGTGCCAGCAGGGGGCGGAACGGGAACACTGAAGCTTTCTTT.